The sequence of this T cell receptor beta chain was determined in a study of T cell responses to AZD1222 COVID-19 vaccine. The study, taken as a whole, reports: In a largely white British group with more females than males, clonal diversity was possibly underestimated. Spike-wide vaccine-associated CD4 TCRs dominated at 160-218 and 743-854. Spike-specific TCR breadth and depth both grew after two AZD1222 doses.

V was trimmed by 5 bases and J by 4 bases, leaving 12 bases between them. The CDR3 has 14 residues. Germline CDR1 LNHNV, CDR2 YYDKDF (reference sequence). Produced via immunoSEQ multiplex PCR; TCRdb's table is partial and in-frame only. This sample yields around 150,000 clones, of which about 93% are seen a single time; 4.5% to 6.5% belongs to the top ten. Worth noting for this clone: Its antigen is still unknown.

This chain uses TRBV15 with TRBJ2-1; no clear D gene. This specimen consisted of peripheral blood, obtained on day 0 of AZD1222 vaccination. The receptor comes from an adult in good health. CDR3 coding DNA: TGTGCCACCAGCGACCGGGCCCTATACAATGAGCAGTTCTTC. Amino acids: CATSDRALYNEQFF.